Presented here are 26 T cell receptor beta chains from one specimen sequenced in a study of T cells in Graves' hyperthyroidism and ophthalmopathy. Amplification of TCR beta CDR3 regions was performed using RNA transcripts as template. With the HTBI primer set, the TCR CDR3 went through a first round of RT-PCR. TCRdb reanalysed the multiplex PCR reads using MiXCR and keeps one entry per CDR3 protein. Of just under 750,000 distinct CDR3 sequences listed, about a third are singletons. The sample comprised blood. All receptors come from a woman aged 40-49 years with Graves' hyperthyroidism.

The rearrangement uses TRBV29-1 and TRBJ1-2, with D possibly matching TRBD1 (5 bases). The CDR3 has 12 residues. Trimming removed 6 bases from V and 6 bases from J, with 14 bases in between. Germline V gene lookup returns CDR1 SQVTM and CDR2 ANQGSEA. The CDR3 protein is CSVLSGANGYTF. CDR3 in DNA: TGCAGCGTCCTCTCTGGGGCAAATGGCTACACCTTC.

This clonotype was picked up many times. The chain couples TRBV7-2 to TRBJ2-7; 9 bases are shared with TRBD1. V lost 4 bases to trimming and J lost 4 bases; unmatched junction nucleotides: 8. Germline V CDR1 and CDR2: SGHTA, FQGNSA. This CDR3 is built from 15 residues. CDR3 amino acids: CASSSPGQGGYEQYF. CDR3 DNA sequence: TGTGCCAGCAGCTCTCCGGGACAGGGTGGGTACGAGCAGTACTTC.

This clonotype was detected only a few times. V gene TRBV5-1 combines with J gene TRBJ2-2; no definite D call. Trimming took off 0 bases at V and 3 bases at J, with 12 bases between the two ends. The germline V gene has CDR1 SGHRS and CDR2 YFSETQ. The CDR3 has 16 amino acids. The CDR3 region is CASSLVPIRYTGELFF. The CDR3 region has the DNA TGCGCCAGCAGCTTGGTGCCTATACGATACACCGGGGAGCTGTTTTTT.

This clonotype was seen repeatedly, ten times or more. V and J are TRBV11-2 and TRBJ1-1; TRBD1 agrees at 7 bases. The CDR3 loop spans 15 amino acids. V trimming: 4 bases; J trimming: 6 bases; junction bases outside the gene matches: 11. Germline CDR1 reads SGHAT; CDR2 reads FQNNGV. The CDR3 loop reads CASSSTDRAFAEAFF. The CDR3 DNA reads as TGTGCCAGCAGCTCCACCGACAGGGCTTTCGCTGAAGCTTTCTTT.

This chain links TRBV6-2 or TRBV6-3 with TRBJ1-5, with 8 bases fitting TRBD1. CDR1 is MNHEY, CDR2 SVGEGT, per germline. This CDR3 comprises 15 residues. V lost 7 bases, J lost 0 bases, and 5 bases stayed unmatched. CDR3 DNA sequence: TGTGCCAGCATTAGACAGGGGTATAGCAATCAGCCCCAGCATTTT. Its translation: CASIRQGYSNQPQHF.

Only a few counts were recorded for this clonotype. Germline and junction disagree at one end, which may indicate a read error. The gene calls are TRBV10-2 and TRBJ1-1; maybe TRBD1 (6 bases). Germline lookup yields CDR1 WSHSY and CDR2 SAAADI. This CDR3 has 14 amino acids. The chain's CDR3 is CASSSQTGNTEAFF. The DNA of the CDR3 is TGTGCCAGCAGTTCCCAGACAGGGAACACTGAAGCTTTCTTT.

The chain joins TRBV7-9 to TRBJ1-2; D perhaps matches TRBD1 (5 bases). Germline CDR1 reads SEHNR; CDR2 reads FQNEAQ (reference sequence). CDR3 size: 14 residues. V dropped 6 bases and J dropped 4 bases, with 15 bases sitting between them. DNA for the CDR3: TGTGCCAGCAGTCCACAGGTTTCGGTCTATGGCTACACCTTC. Its translation is CASSPQVSVYGYTF.

This clonotype came up a few times. V usage is TRBV6-6 and J usage is TRBJ2-6, with D possibly matching TRBD2 (6 bases). Trimming pared 8 bases from V and 0 bases from J, leaving 8 bases between. Germline CDR1 and CDR2: MNHNY and SVGAGI (reference sequence). The CDR3 contains 14 residues. The CDR3 coding sequence is TGTGCCAGCGGACTACTCTCTGGGGCCAACGTCCTGACTTTC. Amino acids: CASGLLSGANVLTF.

The V and J genes are TRBV7-3 and TRBJ1-1; 9 bases align to TRBD1. The trim removed 1 base at V and 5 bases at J, leaving 11 bases unmatched. The CDR3 covers 17 residues. CDR1 and CDR2 from the germline V gene are SGHTA and FQGTGA. The CDR3 spells CASSLMGRGTGSTEAFF. The CDR3 region has the DNA TGTGCCAGCAGCTTAATGGGCCGGGGGACAGGGTCGACTGAAGCTTTCTTT.

The table lists this clonotype with a few counts. This chain joins TRBV6-5 and TRBJ1-3; D is ambiguous. V was shortened by 6 bases and J by 4 bases, with 16 bases between the two germline ends. Germline CDR1 and CDR2: MNHEY and SVGAGI. The CDR3 spans 15 residues. The CDR3 sequence: CASSPKRAGGNTIYF. Written as DNA, the CDR3 is TGTGCCAGCAGCCCCAAGAGGGCAGGAGGAAACACCATATATTTT.

This clonotype was seen a handful of times. V and J are TRBV11-2 and TRBJ1-4, with 9 bases identical to TRBD1. V dropped 5 bases and J dropped 10; count of bases not matched to a gene: 5. The germline V gene has CDR1 SGHAT and CDR2 FQNNGV. The CDR3 sequence is 13 residues long. The CDR3 spells CASSPGTGIKLFF. CDR3 in DNA: TGTGCCAGCAGCCCCGGGACAGGGATAAAACTGTTTTTT. The full variable domain, completed using reference TRBV11-2 and TRBJ1-4, is EAGVAQSPRYKIIEKRQSVAFWCNPISGHATLYWYQQILGQGPKLLIQFQNNGVVDDSQLPKDRFSAERLKGVDSTLKIQPAKLEDSAVYLCASSPGTGIKLFFGSGTQLSVL.

To note about this clonotype: A read error may be the cause here, since a much bigger clone is one base away. The chain is built from TRBV6-5 and TRBJ1-1, with a tentative D call TRBD1 (6 bases). Germline CDR1 is MNHEY and CDR2 is SVGAGI. Trimming stripped 8 bases from V and 5 bases from J, with 15 bases between. The length of the CDR3 is 13 residues. CDR3 in amino acids: CASCHREGTEAFF. CDR3 nucleotide sequence: TGTGCCAGCTGCCACAGGGAGGGGACTGAAGCTTTCTTT.

Comment on this clonotype: A much larger clonotype is one base distant, so this may be a read error. V and J are TRBV10-3 and TRBJ2-2; TRBD1 or TRBD2 may be the D gene (5 bases each). The CDR3 consists of 16 residues. Germline V gives CDR1 ENHRY, CDR2 SYGVKD. The CDR3 DNA reads as TGTGCCAGCAGTTGGGGGTCAGGGCCGAACACCGGGGAGCTGCTTTTT. Translated: CASSWGSGPNTGELLF.

Regarding this clonotype: One end of the junction fails to match germline, which may point to a read error. The chain recombines TRBV24-1 with TRBJ1-2; 10 nucleotides match TRBD1. There are 15 residues in the CDR3. Germline-derived CDR1 and CDR2 are KGHDR and SFDVKD. The DNA of the CDR3 is TGTGCCAGCAGTCGGGACAGGGGCGATATCTATGGCTACACCTTC. Residues: CASSRDRGDIYGYTF.

This clonotype was seen at least ten times. The CDR3 DNA sequence: TGTGCCAGCAGCTTAGATCGATCGTGGGAAAAACTGTTTTTT. Encoded protein: CASSLDRSWEKLFF. This chain joins TRBV7-2 and TRBJ1-4; no firm D call. Germline V CDR1 and CDR2: SGHTA, FQGNSA. V was shortened by 1 base and J by 8 bases, with 11 bases between the two germline ends. The CDR3 contains 14 residues.

Points on this clonotype: A junction boundary mismatches the germline segment, possibly from a read error. The chain recombines TRBV2 with TRBJ1-2, with D possibly being TRBD1 (6 bases). The germline gives CDR1 SNHLY, CDR2 FYNNEI. This CDR3 is 14 amino acids long. Written as DNA, the CDR3 is TGTGCGAGCAGTGAGAGACAGGACGTTCTGGGCTACACCTTC. Protein product: CASSERQDVLGYTF. Together with reference TRBV2 and TRBJ1-2, the CDR3 gives the full variable domain: EPEVTQTPSHQVTQMGQEVILRCVPISNHLYFYWYRQILGQKVEFLVSFYNNEISEKSEIFDDQFSVERPDGSNFTLKIRSTKLEDSAMYFCASSERQDVLGYTFGSGTRLTVV.

This clonotype was observed many times. The V call is TRBV19, the J call TRBJ2-7; D is possibly TRBD1 or TRBD2 (5 bases each). Per germline, CDR1 LNHDA and CDR2 SQIVND (reference sequence). V was trimmed by 6 bases and J by 6 bases, leaving 9 bases between them. The CDR3 runs to 11 residues. The CDR3 nucleotides read TGTGCCAGTAGCAATGGGGGCGAGCAGTACTTC. This gives the protein CASSNGGEQYF.

V and J are TRBV7-9 and TRBJ1-6, with D perhaps matching TRBD1 (5 bases). From germline, CDR1 is SEHNR and CDR2 FQNEAQ (reference sequence). The CDR3 loop spans 11 amino acids. The V end was cut by 1 base, the J end by 14 bases, with 6 bases between. DNA for the CDR3: TGTGCCAGCAGCTTAGTGGGGGCCCTCCACTTT. It translates to CASSLVGALHF. The whole variable domain, remainder taken from reference TRBV7-9 and TRBJ1-6, is DTGVSQNPRHKITKRGQNVTFRCDPISEHNRLYWYRQTLGQGPEFLTYFQNEAQLEKSRLLSDRFSAERPKGSFSTLEIQRTEQGDSAMYLCASSLVGALHFGNGTRLTVT.

This clonotype was seen more than once but under ten times. This rearrangement joins TRBV28 to TRBJ2-2; D gene ambiguous. In germline, CDR1 is MDHEN, CDR2 SYDVKM. CDR3 length equals 11 residues. CDR3 region: CAHQGSGELFF. The CDR3 nucleotides are TGTGCACACCAAGGTTCCGGGGAGCTGTTTTTT.

Written as DNA, the CDR3 is TGTGCCAGCAGTGGAATGGGGGCCGTCTACGAGCAGTACTTC. Protein: CASSGMGAVYEQYF. This chain uses TRBV2 with TRBJ2-7, with D maybe TRBD1 (6 bases). The CDR3 runs to 14 residues. Germline-derived CDR1 and CDR2 are SNHLY and FYNNEI. Between the trimmed V and J ends, which lost 4 bases and 3 bases, there was a span of 13 bases.

The rearrangement joins TRBV13 to TRBJ1-4; maybe TRBD1 (5 bases). V was shortened by 5 bases and J by 6 bases, with 19 bases between the two germline ends. The CDR3 runs 16 residues. In germline, CDR1 is PRHDT, CDR2 FYEKMQ (reference sequence). The CDR3, as DNA: TGTGCCAGCAGCCAAGATTCGGGGGGGAGGTATGAAAAACTGTTTTTT. Translated: CASSQDSGGRYEKLFF.

The chain uses TRBV4-3 and TRBJ1-2; D not certain. The germline V gene has CDR1 LGHNA and CDR2 YSLEER. There are 15 residues in the CDR3. The V and J ends lost 0 bases and 1 base respectively, with 9 bases between them. The CDR3 here is CASSQDGRVNYGYTF. The CDR3 bases are TGCGCCAGCAGCCAAGATGGTAGGGTTAACTATGGCTACACCTTC.

This clonotype was observed a few times. One end of the junction fails to match germline, which may point to a read error. J is TRBJ1-6 and V is TRBV10-3; 7 positions match TRBD1. The CDR3 is 17 amino acids. Germline V gives CDR1 ENHRY, CDR2 SYGVKD. The CDR3 spells CASSSQGGSSYNSPLHF. The CDR3 bases are TGTGCCAGCAGTTCTCAGGGGGGGAGCTCCTATAATTCACCCCTCCACTTT.

The chain links TRBV7-9 to TRBJ1-1; possible D gene TRBD1, 6 bases. Per the germline V gene, CDR1 is SEHNR and CDR2 is FQNEAQ (reference sequence). The V and J ends lost 5 bases and 7 bases respectively, with 23 bases between them. This CDR3 spans 16 amino acids. In nucleotides, the CDR3 is TGTGCCAGCAGCCCAACCCCAGGGGTTTTGGCTTTTGAAGCTTTCTTT. This translates into CASSPTPGVLAFEAFF.

This clonotype was counted a few times. J is TRBJ2-7 and V is TRBV6-5, with 9 bases that match TRBD1. There are 14 residues in the CDR3. J gave up 4 bases and V 11 bases, and 12 bases lay outside the gene matches. Looked up from germline, CDR1 is MNHEY and CDR2 is SVGAGI. The CDR3 spells CASKRDRDLYEQYF. The CDR3 DNA is TGTGCCTCCAAACGGGACAGGGATCTTTACGAGCAGTACTTC.

In its sample, this clonotype was seen many times. This chain connects TRBV7-9 to TRBJ1-1; 7 bases align to TRBD1. V lost 5 bases, J lost 0 bases, and 3 bases stayed unmatched. Germline CDR1 SEHNR, CDR2 FQNEAQ (reference sequence). The CDR3 is 14 residues long. CDR3 amino acids: CASSPDRMNTEAFF. The CDR3 region has the DNA TGTGCCAGCAGCCCGGACAGGATGAACACTGAAGCTTTCTTT. Full variable domain (remainder filled in from reference TRBV7-9 and TRBJ1-1): DTGVSQNPRHKITKRGQNVTFRCDPISEHNRLYWYRQTLGQGPEFLTYFQNEAQLEKSRLLSDRFSAERPKGSFSTLEIQRTEQGDSAMYLCASSPDRMNTEAFFGQGTRLTVV.